Shown below are 22 T cell receptor beta chains from a single sample sequenced in a study of control samples from healthy donors and cancer patients. Generated by immunoSEQ multiplex PCR, the TCRdb table keeps only in-frame clones and is missing some. The sample consists of roughly 90,000 clones, 93% of them appearing once. Sequencing was done on a sample of blood. The receptor source for this set is a woman between 25 and 40 years old in good health.

This clone came up once. The rearrangement uses TRBV6-5 and TRBJ1-5; unclear D gene. Trimming pared 5 bases from V and 7 bases from J, leaving 12 bases between. Germline CDR1 MNHEY, CDR2 SVGAGI. The CDR3 has 13 residues. This chain's CDR3 is CASSPGLDQPQHF. CDR3 sequence (DNA): TGTGCCAGCAGTCCTGGGTTGGACCAGCCCCAGCATTTT.

This clone was seen just once. The J gene is TRBJ1-2, the V gene TRBV30; D is unresolved. This CDR3 region has 11 residues. With 3 bases removed from V and 8 bases from J, the gap between germline ends came to 10 bases. Per the germline V gene, CDR1 is GTSNPN and CDR2 is SVGIG (reference sequence). As DNA, the CDR3 is TGTGCCTGGAGACCGAGGGTCGGCTACACCTTC. This gives the protein CAWRPRVGYTF.

The chain uses TRBV5-1 and TRBJ2-3, with TRBD2 identical over 11 bases. The CDR3 loop spans 16 amino acids. Germline CDR1 and CDR2: SGHRS and YFSETQ. The V gene end was trimmed by 4 bases and the J gene end by 0 bases; junction bases not matched to a gene: 4. CDR3 sequence (DNA): TGCGCCAGCAGCCTGACTAGCGGGACTAGCACAGATACGCAGTATTTT. It encodes CASSLTSGTSTDTQYF. The entire variable domain, with the rest obtained from reference TRBV5-1 and TRBJ2-3, is as follows: KAGVTQTPRYLIKTRGQQVTLSCSPISGHRSVSWYQQTPGQGLQFLFEYFSETQRNKGNFPGRFSGRQFSNSRSEMNVSTLELGDSALYLCASSLTSGTSTDTQYFGPGTRLTVL.

This sequence joins TRBV12-3 or TRBV12-4 and TRBJ1-1; D remains ambiguous. V lost 10 bases, J lost 4 bases, and 16 bases lay in between. CDR3 length: 13 amino acids. The CDR3 region is CATLRSGITEAFF. DNA for the CDR3: TGTGCCACTTTGAGGTCAGGAATCACTGAAGCTTTCTTT.

This clone was recorded once. The chain links TRBV5-4 to TRBJ2-1; tentative D call: TRBD2 (6 bases). Germline values: CDR1 SGHNT, CDR2 YYREEE (reference sequence). V was clipped by 0 bases and J by 7 bases, with 17 bases between them. The length of the CDR3 is 16 residues. The CDR3 sequence: CASSLGGPAGRNEQFF. CDR3 coding DNA: TGTGCCAGCAGCTTGGGGGGACCCGCGGGGAGGAATGAGCAGTTCTTC.

This clone was detected once. The V gene is TRBV6-1, the J gene TRBJ2-5, with TRBD1 matching over 8 bases. Trimming removed 3 bases from V and 4 bases from J; junction bases left unmatched: 4. The CDR3 loop spans 14 amino acids. CDR1 is MNHNS and CDR2 is SASEGT in the germline V gene. The CDR3 sequence: CASSEGQDIETQYF. As DNA, the CDR3 is TGTGCCAGCAGTGAGGGACAGGATATAGAGACCCAGTACTTC.

V and J are TRBV6-5 and TRBJ2-3; TRBD2 matches 10 bases. Germline CDR1 and CDR2: MNHEY and SVGAGI. Trimming cost V 5 bases and J 6 bases; bases outside gene matches: 5. The CDR3 has 14 residues. CDR3 DNA sequence: TGTGCCAGCAGTCCCCTAGCGGGGGCCGATACGCAGTATTTT. As protein: CASSPLAGADTQYF.

CDR3: CASSLVRGRVDTQYF. Written as DNA, the CDR3 is TGTGCCAGCAGCTTGGTGCGGGGGCGGGTAGATACGCAGTATTTT. The rearrangement joins TRBV5-8 to TRBJ2-3, with D maybe TRBD2 (7 bases). The CDR3 loop spans 15 amino acids. Deletions cut 0 bases from V and 5 bases from J, with 13 bases between. Looked up from germline, CDR1 is SGHTS and CDR2 is YDEGEE.

The chain uses TRBV4-2 and TRBJ2-2; D unclear. The germline V and J ends were trimmed by 0 bases and 1 base, with 9 bases remaining between them. Germline CDR1 LGHNA, CDR2 YNFKEQ. The length of the CDR3 is 16 residues. CDR3: CASSQEWARNTGELFF. The CDR3 coding sequence is TGTGCCAGCAGCCAAGAATGGGCCCGGAACACCGGGGAGCTGTTTTTT.

CDR3 bases: TGTGCCAGCAGCCTATCAGGGGCAACTAATGAAAAACTGTTTTTT. The encoded protein is CASSLSGATNEKLFF. This chain connects TRBV11-2 to TRBJ1-4, with a possible D match to TRBD1 (6 bases). V gave up 5 bases and J gave up 0 bases, with 10 bases separating them. Germline V gives CDR1 SGHAT, CDR2 FQNNGV. The CDR3 is 15 residues long. The full variable domain, its missing parts supplied by reference TRBV11-2 and TRBJ1-4, is EAGVAQSPRYKIIEKRQSVAFWCNPISGHATLYWYQQILGQGPKLLIQFQNNGVVDDSQLPKDRFSAERLKGVDSTLKIQPAKLEDSAVYLCASSLSGATNEKLFFGSGTQLSVL.

The chain recombines TRBV2 with TRBJ1-1, with TRBD1 matching 8 bases. Germline trimming cut 9 bases from V and 3 bases from J; bases unmatched to any gene: 3. The germline V gene encodes CDR1 SNHLY and CDR2 FYNNEI. This CDR3 is 12 amino acids long. CDR3 nucleotides: TGTGCCAGTGAGGACAGGGACACTGAAGCTTTCTTT. This codes for CASEDRDTEAFF.

The chain employs TRBV30 and TRBJ1-3; D perhaps matches TRBD1 (5 bases). V gave up 5 bases and J gave up 0 bases, with 8 bases separating them. CDR1 GTSNPN and CDR2 SVGIG come from the germline V gene (reference sequence). This CDR3 has 13 residues. Here the CDR3 DNA reads TGTGCCTGGGGGGACGGCTCTGGAAACACCATATATTTT. Translation: CAWGDGSGNTIYF.

The genes are TRBV30 and TRBJ2-7; TRBD1 is a possible D gene (5 bases). The CDR3 has 13 residues. Deletions cut 0 bases from V and 7 bases from J, with 13 bases between. CDR1 is GTSNPN and CDR2 is SVGIG in the germline V gene (reference sequence). The CDR3, as DNA: TGTGCCTGGAGTGTAGGCAGGGTGGGAGAGCAGTACTTC. This translates into CAWSVGRVGEQYF.

The V call is TRBV7-3, the J call TRBJ2-1, with 8 bases lining up with TRBD2. The CDR3 runs 13 residues. The J segment lost 9 bases and the V segment lost 3 bases, leaving 4 bases of the junction unmatched. CDR1 and CDR2 (germline): SGHTA, FQGTGA. CDR3 region: CASSFSLAGEQFF. DNA for the CDR3: TGTGCCAGCAGCTTCTCCCTAGCGGGTGAGCAGTTCTTC.

This clone appeared once. The chain links TRBV6-5 to TRBJ1-5; D is undetermined. CDR1 MNHEY and CDR2 SVGAGI come from the germline V gene. The CDR3 loop spans 13 amino acids. V lost 4 bases, J lost 4 bases, and 8 bases lay in between. CDR3 DNA sequence: TGTGCCAGCAGTTTTGCGGAAAATCAGCCCCAGCATTTT. Encoded protein: CASSFAENQPQHF.

The rearrangement joins TRBV6-5 to TRBJ2-3; D ambiguous. Germline CDR1 MNHEY, CDR2 SVGAGI. V was shortened by 6 bases and J by 4 bases, with 5 bases between the two germline ends. The CDR3 is 11 residues long. As DNA, the CDR3 is TGTGCCAGCAGGGTCGCAGATACGCAGTATTTT. Protein sequence: CASRVADTQYF.

As concerns this clone: At one end, the junction sequence differs from germline, possibly due to a read error. The chain employs TRBV7-7 and TRBJ2-1, with 9 bases aligning to TRBD2. The CDR3 is made up of 15 amino acids. Germline CDR1 reads SSHAT; CDR2 reads FNYEAQ (reference sequence). Written as DNA, the CDR3 is TGTGCTAGCAGCTTAGCGGCGGGGGGGCGGAATGAGCAGTTCTTC. Residues: CASSLAAGGRNEQFF.

The chain links TRBV18 to TRBJ2-2; a weak D match, TRBD1 (6 bases). The V and J ends lost 4 bases and 0 bases respectively, with 18 bases between them. Looked up from germline, CDR1 is KGHSH and CDR2 is LQKENI. The CDR3 covers 18 residues. The CDR3: CASSRLKTDRPNTGELFF. The DNA for the CDR3 is TGTGCCAGCTCACGATTAAAAACTGACAGGCCGAACACCGGGGAGCTGTTTTTT. The complete variable domain, with remaining parts taken from reference TRBV18 and TRBJ2-2, reads NAGVMQNPRHLVRRRGQEARLRCSPMKGHSHVYWYRQLPEEGLKFMVYLQKENIIDESGMPKERFSAEFPKEGPSILRIQQVVRGDSAAYFCASSRLKTDRPNTGELFFGEGSRLTVL.

This clone appeared once. The rearrangement joins TRBV24-1 to TRBJ1-2; no reliable D call. CDR1 is KGHDR, CDR2 SFDVKD, per germline. The CDR3 has 15 amino acids. V was shortened by 4 bases and J by 8 bases, with 19 bases between the two germline ends. CDR3: CATSDPRRRPVGYTF. The CDR3 DNA reads as TGTGCCACCAGTGACCCTCGACGACGCCCCGTGGGCTACACCTTC.

The chain links TRBV7-2 to TRBJ1-1; D may be TRBD1 (5 bases). The CDR3 spans 15 residues. Per the germline V gene, CDR1 is SGHTA and CDR2 is FQGNSA. V lost 2 bases to trimming and J lost 8 bases, with 18 bases between them. In nucleotides, the CDR3 is TGTGCCAGCAGCTTATTCCCAGGGTTGACTTTAGAAGCTTTCTTT. Its protein is CASSLFPGLTLEAFF. Full variable domain (remainder filled in from reference TRBV7-2 and TRBJ1-1): GAGVSQSPSNKVTEKGKDVELRCDPISGHTALYWYRQSLGQGLEFLIYFQGNSAPDKSGLPSDRFSAERTGGSVSTLTIQRTQQEDSAVYLCASSLFPGLTLEAFFGQGTRLTVV.

This rearrangement joins TRBV19 to TRBJ2-3, with unresolved D. V lost 2 bases and J 0 bases, leaving 9 bases between the germline ends. The germline gives CDR1 LNHDA, CDR2 SQIVND (reference sequence). This CDR3 has 15 amino acids. The CDR3: CASSISRDSTDTQYF. DNA for the CDR3: TGTGCCAGTAGTATAAGCCGTGACAGCACAGATACGCAGTATTTT.

The V call is TRBV6-5, the J call TRBJ2-1; D is undetermined. Germline V gene sequence: CDR1 MNHEY, CDR2 SVGAGI. V gave up 2 bases and J gave up 4 bases, with 9 bases separating them. The CDR3 runs to 14 residues. CDR3 nucleotides: TGTGCCAGCAGTTACACCTCGGAGTACAATGAGCAGTTCTTC. Translated, it gives CASSYTSEYNEQFF.